The sequence of this T cell receptor beta chain was determined in a study of blood T cell repertoires in COVID-19. For the study at large: PBMCs, B-cell-depleted T cells, or T cells were the source of the cDNA or gDNA that made up the material.

Clones were read by immunoSEQ multiplex PCR, and TCRdb kept only the in-frame ones, dropping some. The data hold more than 250,000 clones, with over 75% observed a single time. The ends were cut back, 6 bases at V and 4 bases at J, with 16 bases in the middle. Germline loops: CDR1 SGHRS, CDR2 YFSETQ. The CDR3 consists of 14 residues. This clone was seen a single time. This chain uses TRBV5-1 with TRBJ1-2, with D hard to call. The origin of this receptor is a woman aged 18-29 years who had recovered from COVID-19. The sample comprised PBMCs or T cells enriched from blood (not recorded which). CDR3 DNA sequence: TGCGCCAGCAACCAACTCGGCAGGCCCTATGGCTACACCTTC. Its protein product is CASNQLGRPYGYTF.